These 16 T cell receptor beta chains were sequenced from one sample in a study of lymphopenia after photon versus proton radiotherapy. The data were produced by immunoSEQ multiplex PCR, yet TCRdb's version contains in-frame clones alone and is incomplete. Among some 25,000 clones listed, around nine tenths were seen once. This sample comprised peripheral blood, obtained from a patient treated with photon-based radiotherapy. Receptors originate from a woman aged 50 to 65 with cholangiocarcinoma.

The gene calls are TRBV2 and TRBJ1-5; a possible D gene is TRBD1 (5 bases). The CDR3 covers 14 residues. The V end lost 5 bases, the J end lost 3 bases, and 11 bases lay between the germline ends. Germline V gives CDR1 SNHLY, CDR2 FYNNEI. This chain's CDR3 is CASSPGTHNQPQHF. The DNA of the CDR3 is TGTGCCAGCAGTCCCGGGACGCACAATCAGCCCCAGCATTTT.

This chain links TRBV19 with TRBJ2-5, with D unclear. The V end was cut by 1 base, the J end by 0 bases, with 3 bases between. CDR3 length: 13 residues. Germline CDR1 reads LNHDA; CDR2 reads SQIVND (reference sequence). CDR3 sequence (DNA): TGTGCCAGTAGTATAGGGCACCAAGAGACCCAGTACTTC. Translated, it gives CASSIGHQETQYF.

This clone was observed a single time. V usage is TRBV4-1 and J usage is TRBJ1-5; D remains ambiguous. This CDR3 is built from 16 residues. V lost 1 base, J lost 2 bases, and 12 bases lay in between. Germline-derived CDR1 and CDR2 are MGHRA and YSYEKL. The CDR3 sequence is CASSQVAHSGNQPQHF. The CDR3, as DNA: TGCGCCAGCAGCCAAGTAGCCCATTCGGGCAATCAGCCCCAGCATTTT.

The gene calls are TRBV29-1 and TRBJ1-1, with a weak D call TRBD1 (5 bases). The CDR3 runs 20 residues. Trimming left V 5 bases short and J 3 bases short, with 34 bases between. Germline V gives CDR1 SQVTM, CDR2 ANQGSEA. The CDR3 DNA follows: TGCAGCGTTTATGGTATTGAACTAAACCCAAACAACAGGAGGGACACTGAAGCTTTCTTT. Amino acids: CSVYGIELNPNNRRDTEAFF.

The rearrangement joins TRBV18 to TRBJ2-2; no definite D call. Per germline, CDR1 KGHSH and CDR2 LQKENI. V lost 6 bases and J lost 5, with 10 bases in between. The CDR3 consists of 13 residues. The CDR3 nucleotides read TGTGCCAGCTCCCCTATAAGAACCGGGGAGCTGTTTTTT. As protein: CASSPIRTGELFF.

This chain links TRBV4-3 with TRBJ2-1; the D gene is possibly TRBD1 (6 bases). The CDR3 loop spans 17 amino acids. Trimming left V 3 bases short and J 2 bases short, with 17 bases between. In germline, CDR1 is LGHNA, CDR2 YSLEER. CDR3 loop: CASSQTYQGSTYNEQFF. The DNA of the CDR3 is TGCGCCAGCAGCCAGACCTACCAGGGGAGTACCTACAATGAGCAGTTCTTC.

This clone was counted a single time. The V call is TRBV30, the J call TRBJ1-1; D gene uncertain. This CDR3 has 12 amino acids. The V gene lost 8 bases and the J gene lost 5 bases, with 15 bases spanning the gap. The V gene's germline CDR1 is GTSNPN and CDR2 SVGIG (reference sequence). The CDR3 loop is CAAPKGNTEAFF. CDR3 nucleotide sequence: TGTGCCGCTCCCAAGGGCAATACTGAAGCTTTCTTT.

This clone was seen just once. The chain has TRBV19 and TRBJ2-1; 9 bases are a match to TRBD2. Germline-derived CDR1 and CDR2 are LNHDA and SQIVND (reference sequence). J was trimmed by 7 bases and V by 6 bases; bases with no gene match: 10. There are 15 residues in the CDR3. The CDR3 reads CASRGLAGPLNEQFF. The CDR3 DNA sequence: TGTGCCAGTAGGGGGCTAGCGGGGCCGTTAAATGAGCAGTTCTTC.

In its sample, this clone was seen once. CDR3 residues: CASSLRVSYEQYF. The CDR3 coding sequence is TGTGCCAGCAGTTTAAGGGTCTCCTACGAGCAGTACTTC. This chain joins TRBV6-5 and TRBJ2-7; D uncertain. This CDR3 has 13 amino acids. CDR1 is MNHEY and CDR2 is SVGAGI in the germline V gene. The V end lost 4 bases, the J end lost 0 bases, and 7 bases lay between the germline ends.

The CDR3 region is CASSLSAGYHSYNEQFF. The CDR3 nucleotides are TGTGCCAGCAGCTTGTCGGCGGGGTACCACTCCTACAATGAGCAGTTCTTC. This chain uses TRBV5-4 with TRBJ2-1, with a possible D match to TRBD2 (6 bases). Per the germline V gene, CDR1 is SGHNT and CDR2 is YYREEE (reference sequence). This CDR3 region has 17 residues. The V end was cut by 1 base, the J end by 0 bases, with 14 bases between.

The table lists this clone with a few counts. One end of the junction fails to match germline, which may point to a read error. The rearrangement uses TRBV25-1 and TRBJ2-7; D not certain. Looked up from germline, CDR1 is MGHDK and CDR2 is SYGVNS. The CDR3 is 14 residues long. CDR3 region: CASNSHFMSSEQYF. The DNA of the CDR3 is TGTGCCAGCAACAGCCACTTTATGTCCTCCGAGCAGTACTTC.

The chain carries TRBV19 and TRBJ1-1, with 9 bases lining up with TRBD1. V dropped 6 bases and J dropped 6; count of bases not matched to a gene: 5. Germline values: CDR1 LNHDA, CDR2 SQIVND (reference sequence). This CDR3 is built from 13 residues. The CDR3 nucleotides are TGTGCCAGTAGGTTGGGACAGGGTCCTGAAGCTTTCTTT. It is translated as CASRLGQGPEAFF. Using reference TRBV19 and TRBJ1-1 for the parts outside the CDR3, the full variable domain is DGGITQSPKYLFRKEGQNVTLSCEQNLNHDAMYWYRQDPGQGLRLIYYSQIVNDFQKGDIAEGYSVSREKKESFPLTVTSAQKNPTAFYLCASRLGQGPEAFFGQGTRLTVV.

The V gene is TRBV7-9, the J gene TRBJ1-1; no reliable D call. V was shortened by 6 bases and J by 3 bases, with 8 bases between the two germline ends. The germline gives CDR1 SEHNR, CDR2 FQNEAQ (reference sequence). CDR3 length equals 12 residues. This CDR3 reads CASSMWDTEAFF. The CDR3 DNA reads as TGTGCCAGCAGTATGTGGGACACTGAAGCTTTCTTT.

The chain combines TRBV10-2 with TRBJ2-7; 7 bases are a match to TRBD2. Germline V gene sequence: CDR1 WSHSY, CDR2 SAAADI. This CDR3 region has 13 residues. Unmatched junction bases numbered 4, after V lost 5 bases and J lost 3 bases. CDR3 amino acids: CASSLAAYYEQYF. In DNA, the CDR3 is TGCGCCAGCAGTCTAGCGGCCTACTACGAGCAGTACTTC.

The chain joins TRBV5-4 to TRBJ2-7; no clear D gene. The ends were cut back, 2 bases at V and 3 bases at J, with 6 bases in the middle. Germline V lookup: CDR1 SGHNT, CDR2 YYREEE (reference sequence). The CDR3 is made up of 12 amino acids. The CDR3 reads CASSLPYYEQYF. As DNA, the CDR3 is TGTGCCAGCAGCTTACCCTACTACGAGCAGTACTTC.

In this sample, this clone turned up a few times. This rearrangement joins TRBV10-1 to TRBJ2-7, with 7 nucleotides matching TRBD1. The CDR3 is 15 amino acids. Unmatched junction bases numbered 6, after V lost 2 bases and J lost 2 bases. CDR1 is WNHNN and CDR2 is SYGVQD in the germline V gene (reference sequence). Here the CDR3 DNA reads TGCGCCAGCAGTGAGCAACAGGGGAGCCCCTACGAGCAGTACTTC. Its translation is CASSEQQGSPYEQYF.